Listed below are T cell receptor beta chains from one sample, sequenced in a study of tumor-infiltrating lymphocytes in primary liver carcinoma. A single record per CDR3 protein comes from TCRdb applying MiXCR to the multiplex PCR reads. The sample lists some 94,000 distinct CDR3 sequences, roughly 69% occurring once. Source material: liver tumor tissue from sampling region 5. These receptors came from a woman aged 55 to 70 with primary liver carcinoma and hepatitis B virus infection. CDR3s include the opening cysteine and the closing phenylalanine or tryptophan. Fields, in order: V gene, J gene, clone size, D gene, CDR3 protein, CDR3 DNA. A D gene is named only where the DNA matches it firmly. Expanded clones get a size class; other rows say once, few or many, or leave the size out.

>TRBV10-3|TRBJ1-1|.|TRBD1
CVITRGTAMNTEAFF
TGTGTCATCACGAGAGGGACAGCTATGAACACTGAAGCCTTCTTT
>TRBV11-3|TRBJ2-3|.|TRBD1
CDSSRRSGTVTSTDTQYF
TGTGACAGCAGCCGGCGGTCCGGGACAGTGACTAGCACAGATACGCAGTATTTT
>TRBV7-8|TRBJ2-5|many|TRBD2
CASSLLAGYETQYF
TGTGCCAGCAGCTTACTAGCGGGATACGAGACCCAGTACTTC
>TRBV6-5|TRBJ1-1|.|TRBD1
CASRMTGWDTEAFF
TGTGCCAGCAGGATGACAGGGTGGGACACTGAAGCATTCTTT
>TRBV10-2|TRBJ1-6|.|.
CTNARFESRHNSPLHF
TGCACCAACGCCCGTTTCGAGAGCAGGCACAATTCACCCCTCCACTTT
>TRBV11-1|TRBJ2-3|.|TRBD1
CASYSKGGHTDTQYF
TGTGCCAGCTACTCGAAAGGGGGCCATACAGATACGCAGTACTTT
>TRBV28|TRBJ2-1|.|TRBD2
CASGLSRTSEHEQFF
TGTGCCAGCGGTTTGTCCCGGACTAGCGAGCATGAGCAGTTCTTC
>TRBV11-3|TRBJ2-3|.|.
CASSSRTGLGSTADTQYF
TGTGCAAGCAGCTCACGGACCGGGCTCGGCTCTACCGCAGATACGCAGTATTTT
>TRBV7-8|TRBJ1-4|many|.
CASSSRDGRNEKLFF
TGTGCCAGCAGCAGCCGGGACGGACGTAATGAAAAACTGTTTTTT
>TRBV12-3/TRBV12-4|TRBJ2-3|.|.
CASSVADPPGDTQLF
TGTGCCAGCAGCGTCGCGGACCCCCCCGGGGATACGCAGCTTTTT
>TRBV6-5|TRBJ2-3|.|TRBD2
CVSSQLAGGNTDTQYF
TGTGTCAGTAGCCAGCTAGCGGGAGGGAACACAGATACGCAGTATTTT
>TRBV28|TRBJ2-1|.|.
CVSNLNRRANNEQFF
TGTGTCAGCAATTTAAACCGGAGGGCTAATAATGAGCAGTTCTTC
>TRBV5-5|TRBJ2-3|many|.
CASSLQGTDTQYF
TGTGCCAGCAGCTTACAGGGAACAGATACGCAGTATTTT
>TRBV13|TRBJ1-2|.|.
CASNSVGSGYGYTF
TGTGCCAGCAACTCAGTGGGCTCCGGCTATGGCTACACCTTC
>TRBV5-4|TRBJ2-1|medium-sized|TRBD1
CASSLGQGAYNEQFF
TGTGCCAGCAGCTTAGGGCAGGGGGCCTACAATGAGCAGTTCTTC
>TRBV11-2|TRBJ2-7|large|TRBD2
CASSLTSGSEQYF
TGTGCCAGCAGCTTAACTAGCGGGAGCGAGCAGTACTTC
>TRBV11-2|TRBJ2-7|.|.
CARSLDLRCEQYF
TGTGCCAGGAGCTTAGATCTCCGTTGCGAGCAGTACTTC
>TRBV5-1|TRBJ2-3|many|.
CASSLQGRGSDTQYF
TGCGCCAGCAGCTTGCAGGGGAGGGGGTCAGATACGCAGTATTTT
>TRBV11-1|TRBJ2-7|.|.
CASSSRTSGLREQYF
TGTGCCAGCAGCTCTCGGACATCAGGACTACGTGAGCAGTACTTC
>TRBV6-1|TRBJ1-1|.|TRBD1
CASGTGIDTEAFF
TGTGCCAGCGGGACAGGGATCGACACTGAAGCTTTCTTT
>TRBV11-2|TRBJ2-2|.|TRBD2
CAGSSLLADNTGELFF
TGCGCCGGCAGCTCCCTACTAGCGGATAACACTGGGGAGCTGTTTTTT
>TRBV12-3/TRBV12-4|TRBJ2-3|.|.
CASSYFLAGGQEGDTQYF
TGTGCCAGCAGTTACTTTCTCGCGGGCGGCCAGGAGGGCGATACCCAGTATTTT
>TRBV30|TRBJ2-3|once|.
CGWSTGQPDTQYF
TGTGGCTGGTCGACAGGACAACCCGATACGCAGTATTTT
>TRBV6-5|TRBJ2-3|.|.
CASSQGGGWDTQYF
TGTGCCAGCTCCCAGGGGGGGGGCTGGGATACGCAGTATTTT
>TRBV29-1|TRBJ2-1|.|.
CSAPSGGGNEQFF
TGCAGTGCCCCAAGTGGTGGGGGGAATGAGCAGTTCTTC
>TRBV6-1|TRBJ1-5|.|.
CASRKDGSSNQPQHF
TGTGCCAGCAGGAAAGACGGGTCTAGTAATCAGCCCCAGCATTTT
>TRBV11-1|TRBJ2-2|.|.
CASRNASKKDSTGELFF
TGTGCCAGCAGGAACGCTAGTAAAAAAGACTCCACCGGGGAGTTGTTTTTT
>TRBV6-5|TRBJ2-3|.|.
CTSSSPGSSADTQYF
TGTACCAGCAGTTCTCCCGGGAGTTCGGCAGATACGCAGTATTTT
>TRBV29-1|TRBJ2-1|.|TRBD2
CRVAKRGTSGSNEQFF
TGCAGGGTTGCGAAGAGGGGGACTAGCGGGAGCAACGAGCAGTTCTTC
>TRBV11-2|TRBJ2-7|.|TRBD1
CASDFQPGQGARYEQYF
TGTGCCAGCGACTTCCAACCGGGACAGGGGGCGCGATACGAGCAGTACTTC
>TRBV5-1|TRBJ1-2|many|.
CASSFGGTDYGYTF
TGCGCCAGCAGCTTTGGGGGCACAGATTATGGCTACACCTTC
>TRBV11-2|TRBJ2-1|.|TRBD2
CASSPGLAEQFF
TGTGCCAGCAGCCCTGGACTAGCTGAGCAGTTCTTC
>TRBV11-3|TRBJ2-1|.|.
CARSSRGARTMGNERFF
TGTGCCAGGAGCTCCCGGGGGGCGCGGACCATGGGCAATGAACGGTTCTTC
>TRBV7-8|TRBJ1-2|.|.
CASSLDRDRKYGYTF
TGTGCCAGCAGCTTAGATCGGGACCGCAAATATGGCTACACCTTC
>TRBV6-5|TRBJ2-4|.|TRBD1
CASSQNRDRVPITQYF
TGTGCCAGCAGCCAAAACCGGGACAGAGTCCCAATCACTCAGTACTTC
>TRBV6-5|TRBJ2-1|many|.
CASSYFGGENEQFF
TGTGCCAGCAGTTATTTTGGAGGGGAGAATGAGCAGTTCTTC
>TRBV4-1|TRBJ2-7|many|.
CASSLQAQGDSYEQYF
TGCGCCAGCAGCCTCCAGGCACAGGGCGATTCCTACGAGCAGTACTTC
>TRBV7-3|TRBJ2-6|.|TRBD1
CASSKQGAGANDLTF
TGTGCCAGCAGCAAACAGGGGGCTGGGGCCAACGACCTGACTTTC
>TRBV28|TRBJ2-2|.|.
CASSGGAGLVGEWFF
TGTGCCAGCAGTGGGGGGGCTGGTCTCGTCGGGGAGTGGTTTTTT
>TRBV7-3|TRBJ2-1|.|TRBD2
CASSFAGTSGSNEQFF
TGTGCCAGCAGCTTCGCAGGGACTAGCGGGAGTAATGAGCAGTTCTTC
>TRBV6-1|TRBJ2-7|.|.
CASSEPTRIQHYEEYF
TGTGCCAGCAGTGAACCTACTAGGATTCAACACTACGAGGAGTACTTC
>TRBV28|TRBJ1-6|many|TRBD1
CASSRDSLGPISPLHF
TGTGCCAGCAGTCGGGACAGCTTGGGCCCAATTTCACCCCTCCACTTT
>TRBV11-2|TRBJ2-2|.|TRBD2
CVSSTRTSAANTGEPFF
TGTGTCAGCAGTACCCGGACTAGCGCCGCGAACACCGGGGAGCCATTTTTT
>TRBV28|TRBJ2-2|.|.
CASSDRSPKLSGEQFF
TGTGCCAGCAGTGATCGGTCCCCAAAGCTTTCCGGGGAGCAGTTTTTT
>TRBV6-1|TRBJ2-5|many|.
CASSDFWRAGLAQETQYF
TGTGCCAGCAGTGATTTTTGGAGGGCCGGTTTGGCCCAAGAGACCCAGTACTTC
>TRBV6-6|TRBJ1-4|once|TRBD1
CASKQRGGDRVGKLFF
TGTGCCAGCAAACAACGGGGTGGGGACAGGGTTGGAAAACTGTTTTTT
>TRBV28|TRBJ2-7|once|.
CASSLGGEGVGNEQYF
TGTGCCAGCAGTTTAGGAGGAGAGGGCGTAGGTAATGAGCAGTACTTC
>TRBV11-1|TRBJ1-3|medium-sized|.
CASSFNPSPGDSGNTIYF
TGTGCCAGCAGCTTCAATCCATCGCCAGGGGACTCTGGAAACACCATATATTTT
>TRBV12-3/TRBV12-4|TRBJ2-7|.|.
CASSRGNGGAEQYF
TGTGCCAGCAGCCGGGGCAACGGTGGGGCCGAGCAGTACTTC
>TRBV29-1|TRBJ2-2|many|TRBD2
CSVPGTSGANTGELFF
TGCAGCGTCCCCGGGACTAGCGGGGCTAACACCGGGGAGCTGTTTTTT
>TRBV11-2|TRBJ2-3|.|TRBD1
CAGSSAGQAITDTQYF
TGTGCAGGCAGCTCAGCCGGACAGGCGATCACAGATACGCAGTATTTT
>TRBV12-5|TRBJ1-3|.|.
CASGLGIYGNMIYF
TGTGCTAGTGGTTTGGGGATCTATGGAAACATGATATATTTC
>TRBV5-8|TRBJ2-3|many|.
CASSFSRGTDTQYF
TGTGCCAGCAGCTTTAGTAGGGGGACAGATACGCAGTATTTT
>TRBV29-1|TRBJ2-3|.|TRBD2
CNVPSVTSASADTQYF
TGCAACGTCCCTTCGGTTACTAGCGCTTCTGCAGATACGCAGTATTTT